One and the same sample provided the 17 T cell receptor beta chains below, sequenced in a study of Graves' ophthalmopathy and Graves' hyperthyroidism. From RNA, the CDR3 regions of TCR beta chains were amplified and sequenced. Second-round multiplex PCR followed a first-round RT-PCR using HTBI primers. Via MiXCR, TCRdb re-called the multiplex PCR reads, giving one row per CDR3 protein. The table includes around 670,000 distinct CDR3 sequences, roughly 40% detected once. The sequencing sample was made of peripheral blood. These TCRs come from an adult man with Graves' ophthalmopathy.

Comments on this clonotype: This may stem from a read error, because a much larger clone lies one nucleotide away. The chain combines TRBV2 with TRBJ1-2; 7 bases line up with TRBD1. CDR1 is SNHLY and CDR2 is FYNNEI in the germline V gene. The CDR3 covers 13 residues. CDR3 sequence (DNA): TGTGCCGGCAGTTTCGGGGACAGAGATGGCTACACCTTC. It translates to CAGSFGDRDGYTF.

The genes are TRBV5-5 and TRBJ1-2; 9 bases match TRBD1. With 4 bases clipped from V and 6 bases from J, the junction kept 7 bases outside the gene matches. This CDR3 comprises 14 residues. The germline gives CDR1 SGHKS, CDR2 YYEKEE (reference sequence). The CDR3 DNA sequence: TGTGCCAGCAGCCGTCCCGACAGGGGGAATGGCTACACCTTC. As protein: CASSRPDRGNGYTF.

The rearrangement joins TRBV20-1 to TRBJ1-6; D is ambiguous. The germline V and J ends were trimmed by 2 bases and 7 bases, with 18 bases remaining between them. From germline, CDR1 is DFQATT and CDR2 SNEGSKA (reference sequence). The CDR3 runs to 16 residues. This CDR3 is CSARKRKHALNSPLHF. The CDR3 DNA reads as TGCAGTGCTAGAAAAAGGAAGCACGCCTTGAATTCACCCCTCCACTTT.

The chain links TRBV4-3 to TRBJ2-7; TRBD1 might be the D (5 bases). Trimming cost V 1 base and J 0 bases, with 16 bases left between them. CDR1 is LGHNA and CDR2 is YSLEER in the germline V gene. This CDR3 spans 17 amino acids. For the CDR3, the DNA is TGCGCCAGCAGCCAAGTGCTGACAGCGTTATCCTCCTACGAGCAGTACTTC. It is translated as CASSQVLTALSSYEQYF.

In its sample, this clonotype was seen a few times. This sequence joins TRBV9 and TRBJ2-7; the match to TRBD2 covers 7 bases. V gave up 0 bases and J gave up 6 bases; unmatched junction bases: 6. CDR1 is SGDLS and CDR2 is YYNGEE in the germline V gene. The CDR3 spans 14 residues. CDR3 region: CASSVGLAPSEQYF. The CDR3, as DNA: TGTGCCAGCAGCGTAGGACTAGCACCCAGCGAGCAGTACTTC.

This clonotype has more than one count but fewer than ten. A junction boundary mismatches the germline segment, possibly from a read error. The genes are TRBV19 and TRBJ1-5; 9 nucleotides match TRBD1. Germline values: CDR1 LNHDA, CDR2 SQIVND (reference sequence). The CDR3 length is 16 residues. The CDR3 DNA is TGCGCCAGCAGCCGGACCGGGACAGGGAGCAATCAGCCCCAGCATTTT. It is translated as CASSRTGTGSNQPQHF.

This clonotype was counted a few times. The chain is built from TRBV28 and TRBJ1-2, with 10 bases fitting TRBD1. This CDR3 is built from 16 residues. Looked up from germline, CDR1 is MDHEN and CDR2 is SYDVKM. With 5 bases clipped from V and 8 bases from J, the junction kept 14 bases outside the gene matches. The DNA of the CDR3 is TGTGCCAGCAGTGCCGAAGACAGGGGGCGATCGAGCGGCTACACCTTC. Translated, it gives CASSAEDRGRSSGYTF.

This chain connects TRBV6-2 or TRBV6-3 to TRBJ2-7, with 7 bases identical to TRBD1. This CDR3 is 15 amino acids long. CDR1 is MNHEY, CDR2 SVGEGT, per germline. Losses at the gene ends were 5 bases for V and 3 bases for J; bases not matched to a gene: 10. The DNA of the CDR3 is TGTGCCAGCAGTCAGGTCCGGACAGGCAACTACGAGCAGTACTTC. Amino acid sequence: CASSQVRTGNYEQYF.

The CDR3 DNA is TGTGCCAGCAGCTTCCGGGCTACAACCTACGAGCAGTACTTC. As protein: CASSFRATTYEQYF. This chain uses TRBV7-2 with TRBJ2-7; no reliable D call. The V and J ends lost 3 bases and 2 bases respectively, with 11 bases between them. Germline V gene data show CDR1 as SGHTA and CDR2 as FQGNSA. The CDR3 extends over 14 amino acids.

This clonotype was counted many times. This rearrangement joins TRBV2 to TRBJ2-5; D ambiguous. From germline, CDR1 is SNHLY and CDR2 FYNNEI. The CDR3 is 14 residues long. Trimming took off 4 bases at V and 5 bases at J, with 14 bases between the two ends. CDR3 sequence: CASSVDSGGETQYF. In nucleotides, the CDR3 is TGTGCCAGCAGTGTCGACTCGGGCGGTGAGACCCAGTACTTC. The full variable domain, completed using reference TRBV2 and TRBJ2-5, is EPEVTQTPSHQVTQMGQEVILRCVPISNHLYFYWYRQILGQKVEFLVSFYNNEISEKSEIFDDQFSVERPDGSNFTLKIRSTKLEDSAMYFCASSVDSGGETQYFGPGTRLLVL.

The chain has TRBV7-3 and TRBJ2-5; D may match TRBD1 or TRBD2 (6 bases each). With 6 bases removed from V and 2 bases from J, the gap between germline ends came to 16 bases. The CDR3 totals 15 residues. Per germline, CDR1 SGHTA and CDR2 FQGTGA. Written as DNA, the CDR3 is TGTGCCAGCAGTACGGGAGCAGGACAGCAAGAGACCCAGTACTTC. Protein product: CASSTGAGQQETQYF.

This clonotype was found many times. The chain combines TRBV10-2 with TRBJ1-4; 11 positions agree with TRBD1. Germline CDR1 and CDR2: WSHSY and SAAADI. The CDR3 runs 15 residues. V lost 6 bases and J lost 4; bases outside the gene matches: 4. CDR3 nucleotides: TGCGCCAGCAGATACGGGACAGGGGGTAATGAAAAACTGTTTTTT. It specifies CASRYGTGGNEKLFF.

The rearrangement links TRBV30 to TRBJ1-6; 10 bases map to TRBD1. Germline V CDR1 and CDR2: GTSNPN, SVGIG (reference sequence). The junction had 2 bases not matched to a gene; V was cut back by 4 bases and J by 8 bases. CDR3 length equals 13 residues. The CDR3: CAWTDRGDSPLHF. Here the CDR3 DNA reads TGTGCCTGGACGGACAGGGGGGATTCACCCCTCCACTTT. Looking up the rest from reference TRBV30 and TRBJ1-6 gives the full variable domain: SQTIHQWPATLVQPVGSPLSLECTVEGTSNPNLYWYRQAAGRGLQLLFYSVGIGQISSEVPQNLSASRPQDRQFILSSKKLLLSDSGFYLCAWTDRGDSPLHFGNGTRLTVT.

The V gene is TRBV3-1, the J gene TRBJ2-7, with D possibly matching TRBD1 (6 bases). This CDR3 is built from 15 residues. V gave up 0 bases and J gave up 0 bases, with 9 bases separating them. Germline V lookup: CDR1 LGHDT, CDR2 YNNKEL (reference sequence). Here the CDR3 DNA reads TGTGCCAGCAGCCAAGAGGGACATATCTCCTACGAGCAGTACTTC. Protein sequence: CASSQEGHISYEQYF.

This clonotype was recorded at least ten times. The rearrangement links TRBV7-8 to TRBJ2-5; D is uncertain. Germline lookup yields CDR1 SGHVS and CDR2 FQNEAQ. The V end was cut by 5 bases, the J end by 5 bases, with 9 bases between. CDR3 length equals 12 residues. The CDR3 DNA follows: TGTGCCAGCAGCCCAGGCGCGGAGACCCAGTACTTC. Protein product: CASSPGAETQYF.

The DNA for the CDR3 is TGTGCCAGCAGTCCCACGTCGGGTGGGGCCAACGTCCTGACTTTC. The encoded protein is CASSPTSGGANVLTF. The chain couples TRBV2 to TRBJ2-6; no definite D call. The CDR3 loop spans 15 amino acids. CDR1 is SNHLY and CDR2 is FYNNEI in the germline V gene. With 5 bases removed from V and 3 bases from J, the gap between germline ends came to 11 bases.

This clonotype was counted many times. The rearrangement links TRBV20-1 to TRBJ1-5; D is ambiguous. V was shortened by 6 bases and J by 10 bases, with 10 bases between the two germline ends. CDR1 and CDR2 from the germline V gene are DFQATT and SNEGSKA (reference sequence). The CDR3 is 10 amino acids. CDR3 in DNA: TGCAGTGCCCTCGCTGGACCCCAGCATTTT. Its protein is CSALAGPQHF.